Presented here are 30 T cell receptor beta chains from one specimen sequenced in a study of blood T cell repertoires in COVID-19. TCRdb's table, derived via immunoSEQ multiplex PCR, lists solely in-frame clones and lacks some. Among around 150,000 clones listed, over 80% were seen once. Sequenced: PBMCs or T cells enriched from blood (not recorded which). The receptors were sampled from a man between 70 and 80 years old who had been exposed to COVID-19.

The chain combines TRBV6-5 with TRBJ2-7; D is unclear. Per the germline V gene, CDR1 is MNHEY and CDR2 is SVGAGI. V lost 0 bases, J lost 1 base, and 7 bases lay in between. The CDR3 runs 14 residues. The CDR3 nucleotides are TGTGCCAGCAGTTACTCACCGGGTTCCTACGAGCAGTACTTC. Its translation is CASSYSPGSYEQYF.

The gene calls are TRBV19 and TRBJ1-2; a weak D match, TRBD1 (5 bases). Germline loops: CDR1 LNHDA, CDR2 SQIVND (reference sequence). The CDR3 loop spans 15 amino acids. The ends were cut back, 3 bases at V and 3 bases at J, with 14 bases in the middle. The CDR3 sequence is CASSIMGEVDYGYTF. Written as DNA, the CDR3 is TGTGCCAGTAGTATTATGGGGGAGGTTGACTATGGCTACACCTTC. Combining the CDR3 with reference TRBV19 and TRBJ1-2 gives the whole variable domain DGGITQSPKYLFRKEGQNVTLSCEQNLNHDAMYWYRQDPGQGLRLIYYSQIVNDFQKGDIAEGYSVSREKKESFPLTVTSAQKNPTAFYLCASSIMGEVDYGYTFGSGTRLTVV.

This chain connects TRBV7-2 to TRBJ2-3; D may be TRBD1 (5 bases). CDR3 length: 13 residues. CDR1 is SGHTA and CDR2 is FQGNSA in the germline V gene. The V gene lost 7 bases and the J gene lost 2 bases, with 10 bases spanning the gap. The CDR3 DNA sequence: TGTGCCAGCACTAGGGGAAACACAGATACGCAGTATTTT. It encodes CASTRGNTDTQYF.

V and J are TRBV18 and TRBJ2-7, with 8 bases lining up with TRBD1. Trimming at V came to 3 bases and at J to 5 bases, leaving 9 bases not matched to a gene. Germline V gene sequence: CDR1 KGHSH, CDR2 LQKENI. The CDR3 length is 15 residues. This CDR3 is CASSPRTGIRDEQYF. The CDR3 DNA sequence: TGTGCCAGCTCACCCCGGACAGGGATAAGGGACGAGCAGTACTTC.

The rearrangement links TRBV7-9 to TRBJ2-7, with TRBD1 identical over 8 bases. The V gene end was trimmed by 5 bases and the J gene end by 1 base; junction bases not matched to a gene: 4. Per germline, CDR1 SEHNR and CDR2 FQNEAQ (reference sequence). The CDR3 spans 14 residues. The CDR3 DNA sequence: TGTGCCAGCAGCCTGAGGACAGGGTCCTACGAGCAGTACTTC. Translation gives CASSLRTGSYEQYF.

The rearrangement uses TRBV24-1 and TRBJ2-1; 12 bases are a match to TRBD1. Germline CDR1 and CDR2: KGHDR and SFDVKD. This CDR3 is built from 16 residues. V shed 4 bases and J 5 bases; nucleotides not matched to a gene: 5. The CDR3 spells CATSDLGQGADNEQFF. Written as DNA, the CDR3 is TGTGCCACCAGTGACCTGGGACAGGGGGCGGACAATGAGCAGTTCTTC.

The V and J genes are TRBV6-2 or TRBV6-3 and TRBJ1-1; 8 bases match TRBD1. The germline V gene encodes CDR1 MNHEY and CDR2 SVGEGT. The J segment lost 3 bases and the V segment lost 4 bases, leaving 16 bases of the junction unmatched. This CDR3 is built from 18 residues. The DNA of the CDR3 is TGTGCCAGCAGTTTCCAACTGAATCCAGGGGGCTGGGACACTGAAGCTTTCTTT. Translation gives CASSFQLNPGGWDTEAFF.

This sequence joins TRBV2 and TRBJ2-3; D unclear. The CDR3 has 12 amino acids. V lost 8 bases and J lost 1, with 7 bases in between. Germline CDR1 reads SNHLY; CDR2 reads FYNNEI. DNA of the CDR3: TGTGCCAGCGTCGAGGGCACAGATACGCAGTATTTT. Amino acids: CASVEGTDTQYF.

The gene calls are TRBV11-3 and TRBJ1-5; D is unresolved. With 2 bases removed from V and 0 bases from J, the gap between germline ends came to 14 bases. This CDR3 is built from 17 residues. CDR1 SGHNT and CDR2 YENEEA come from the germline V gene. CDR3 coding DNA: TGTGCCAGCAGCTTACCTTCATCGGTCTATAGCAATCAGCCCCAGCATTTT. Encoded protein: CASSLPSSVYSNQPQHF.

The gene calls are TRBV18 and TRBJ1-3, with D maybe TRBD1 (6 bases). CDR3 length: 16 amino acids. Per the germline V gene, CDR1 is KGHSH and CDR2 is LQKENI. Trimming pared 4 bases from V and 4 bases from J, leaving 17 bases between. The CDR3 is CASSLGQPTAGNTIYF. The CDR3 bases are TGTGCCAGCTCACTGGGACAACCTACGGCGGGAAACACCATATATTTT. Drawing the rest from reference TRBV18 and TRBJ1-3, the complete variable domain is NAGVMQNPRHLVRRRGQEARLRCSPMKGHSHVYWYRQLPEEGLKFMVYLQKENIIDESGMPKERFSAEFPKEGPSILRIQQVVRGDSAAYFCASSLGQPTAGNTIYFGEGSWLTVV.

The gene calls are TRBV4-1 and TRBJ1-5; D not resolved. The CDR3 sequence is 15 residues long. CDR1 and CDR2 (germline): MGHRA, YSYEKL. V lost 0 bases and J 3 bases, leaving 9 bases between the germline ends. The chain's CDR3 is CASSQESTINQPQHF. The CDR3, as DNA: TGCGCCAGCAGCCAAGAATCCACAATCAATCAGCCCCAGCATTTT.

This chain joins TRBV6-5 and TRBJ2-7, with 7 positions matching TRBD1. The CDR3 length is 13 residues. Germline V gene lookup returns CDR1 MNHEY and CDR2 SVGAGI. The V gene end was trimmed by 10 bases and the J gene end by 0 bases; junction bases not matched to a gene: 6. DNA of the CDR3: TGTGCCACCCAAGACAGGGCCTCCTACGAGCAGTACTTC. Residues: CATQDRASYEQYF.

The CDR3: CASSQEGPAGGGYEQYF. CDR3 sequence (DNA): TGCGCCAGCAGCCAAGAAGGCCCAGCGGGAGGTGGCTACGAGCAGTACTTC. This chain uses TRBV4-1 with TRBJ2-7, with TRBD2 identical over 9 bases. CDR3 length: 17 residues. Germline CDR1 MGHRA, CDR2 YSYEKL. Trimming cost V 0 bases and J 3 bases; bases outside gene matches: 9.

The chain joins TRBV28 to TRBJ1-3, with TRBD1 matching over 7 bases. After removal of 2 bases from V and 6 bases from J, the junction contained 4 bases not matched to a gene. This CDR3 spans 14 amino acids. Looked up from germline, CDR1 is MDHEN and CDR2 is SYDVKM. CDR3 nucleotides: TGTGCCAGCAGTTTAGACAGGGTTGCAAACACCATATATTTT. Protein: CASSLDRVANTIYF.

This clone has just a few counts. V and J are TRBV18 and TRBJ2-7, with 9 bases that match TRBD1. This CDR3 contains 15 residues. Germline V lookup: CDR1 KGHSH, CDR2 LQKENI. The junction had 6 bases not matched to a gene; V was cut back by 0 bases and J by 6 bases. The CDR3 spells CASSPPGQGGGEQYF. CDR3 bases: TGTGCCAGCTCACCACCGGGACAGGGAGGGGGCGAGCAGTACTTC. The full variable domain, in which reference TRBV18 and TRBJ2-7 provide the parts outside the CDR3, is NAGVMQNPRHLVRRRGQEARLRCSPMKGHSHVYWYRQLPEEGLKFMVYLQKENIIDESGMPKERFSAEFPKEGPSILRIQQVVRGDSAAYFCASSPPGQGGGEQYFGPGTRLTVT.

The chain uses TRBV4-3 and TRBJ2-2; D perhaps matches TRBD1 (5 bases). CDR1 LGHNA and CDR2 YSLEER come from the germline V gene. The CDR3 length is 16 residues. The V end was cut by 0 bases, the J end by 4 bases, with 12 bases between. CDR3 in amino acids: CASSQDGAVGTGELFF. The CDR3 nucleotides read TGCGCCAGCAGCCAAGATGGGGCCGTGGGCACCGGGGAGCTGTTTTTT.

The rearrangement joins TRBV19 to TRBJ2-3; no firm D call. The CDR3 spans 14 residues. CDR1 and CDR2 from the germline V gene are LNHDA and SQIVND (reference sequence). The germline V and J ends were trimmed by 3 bases and 2 bases, with 9 bases remaining between them. CDR3 protein: CASSIARLTDTQYF. CDR3 sequence (DNA): TGTGCCAGTAGTATTGCGCGTCTCACAGATACGCAGTATTTT. Combining the CDR3 with reference TRBV19 and TRBJ2-3 gives the whole variable domain DGGITQSPKYLFRKEGQNVTLSCEQNLNHDAMYWYRQDPGQGLRLIYYSQIVNDFQKGDIAEGYSVSREKKESFPLTVTSAQKNPTAFYLCASSIARLTDTQYFGPGTRLTVL.

J is TRBJ1-6 and V is TRBV5-8, with a tentative D call TRBD1 (6 bases). Germline V lookup: CDR1 SGHTS, CDR2 YDEGEE. V lost 2 bases to trimming and J lost 9 bases, with 9 bases between them. The CDR3 totals 13 residues. The CDR3, as DNA: TGTGCCAGCAGCTTTAACAGGGTTTCACCCCTCCACTTT. Protein: CASSFNRVSPLHF.

The rearrangement uses TRBV6-1 and TRBJ2-1; 8 nucleotides agree with TRBD1. The CDR3 runs to 14 residues. V was clipped by 6 bases and J by 8 bases; unmatched bases: 9. Germline assignment: CDR1 MNHNS and CDR2 SASEGT. The CDR3 DNA follows: TGTGCCAGCAGCCCCCCAGGGGGCATCTATGAGCAGTTCTTC. Residues: CASSPPGGIYEQFF.

The chain uses TRBV28 and TRBJ1-4; 8 bases line up with TRBD1. Trimming removed 2 bases from V and 6 bases from J; junction bases left unmatched: 11. CDR3 length equals 17 residues. CDR1 is MDHEN, CDR2 SYDVKM, per germline. CDR3 protein: CASSLVGRGLRDEKLFF. DNA of the CDR3: TGTGCCAGCAGTTTAGTAGGCAGGGGGCTGAGGGATGAAAAACTGTTTTTT.

This clone has a single count. The gene calls are TRBV6-6 and TRBJ1-1; D gene unclear. Germline loops: CDR1 MNHNY, CDR2 SVGAGI (reference sequence). The CDR3 totals 13 residues. Trimming removed 0 bases at V and 6 bases at J, with 8 bases between. The CDR3: CASSYSRESEAFF. CDR3 bases: TGTGCCAGCAGTTACTCGAGGGAATCTGAAGCTTTCTTT.

The chain couples TRBV5-1 to TRBJ2-2; TRBD2 agrees at 13 bases. J gave up 6 bases and V 0 bases, and 8 bases lay outside the gene matches. The germline CDR1 and CDR2 sequences are SGHRS and YFSETQ. CDR3 length equals 18 residues. The CDR3 bases are TGCGCCAGCAGCTTGGAAAAACCGGGACTAGCGGGATCCGGGGAGCTGTTTTTT. This translates into CASSLEKPGLAGSGELFF.

V gene TRBV27 combines with J gene TRBJ1-3; D is possibly TRBD1 (6 bases). The V gene lost 8 bases and the J gene lost 0 bases, with 14 bases spanning the gap. Germline loops: CDR1 MNHEY, CDR2 SMNVEV (reference sequence). The CDR3 runs to 15 residues. CDR3 sequence (DNA): TGTGCCAGCCGGGACACGGAAAACTCTGGAAACACCATATATTTT. Residues: CASRDTENSGNTIYF.

The gene calls are TRBV6-5 and TRBJ1-1; a weak D match, TRBD1 (6 bases). The CDR3 has 13 residues. From germline, CDR1 is MNHEY and CDR2 SVGAGI. V was clipped by 4 bases and J by 3 bases, with 9 bases between them. CDR3 residues: CASSSPGDTEAFF. DNA of the CDR3: TGTGCCAGCAGTTCCCCAGGGGACACTGAAGCTTTCTTT.

The chain is built from TRBV6-7 and TRBJ2-7; TRBD1 matches 7 bases. TRBV6-7 is given ORF status, its function remaining uncertain. This CDR3 has 12 residues. The junction had 5 bases not matched to a gene; V was cut back by 7 bases and J by 5 bases. CDR3 in amino acids: CASTDRVDEQYF. CDR3 nucleotide sequence: TGTGCCAGCACCGACAGGGTCGACGAGCAGTACTTC.

This chain joins TRBV18 and TRBJ1-4; a possible D gene is TRBD1 (5 bases). This CDR3 is built from 16 residues. The V and J ends lost 4 bases and 0 bases respectively, with 12 bases between them. Per the germline V gene, CDR1 is KGHSH and CDR2 is LQKENI. This CDR3 reads CASSLTGGATNEKLFF. The DNA of the CDR3 is TGTGCCAGCTCACTCACCGGGGGTGCAACTAATGAAAAACTGTTTTTT.

This chain joins TRBV6-2 or TRBV6-3 and TRBJ2-4; a weak D match, TRBD1 (6 bases). The ends were cut back, 6 bases at V and 8 bases at J, with 20 bases in the middle. Germline assignment: CDR1 MNHEY and CDR2 SVGEGT. The CDR3 runs to 15 residues. The CDR3 here is CASSRSGTNSHIQYF. CDR3 bases: TGTGCCAGCAGCCGCTCCGGGACAAATTCGCACATTCAGTACTTC.

The V and J genes are TRBV7-2 and TRBJ2-2; tentative D call: TRBD2 (5 bases). This CDR3 spans 16 amino acids. V gave up 0 bases and J gave up 4 bases, with 12 bases separating them. Germline V gene lookup returns CDR1 SGHTA and CDR2 FQGNSA. The CDR3 loop is CASSLARGPRTGELFF. The CDR3 DNA follows: TGTGCCAGCAGCTTAGCTCGAGGGCCTCGCACCGGGGAGCTGTTTTTT.

This clone has only one observation. V is TRBV7-2 and J is TRBJ2-1, with TRBD2 matching 14 bases. Germline values: CDR1 SGHTA, CDR2 FQGNSA. The V and J ends lost 6 bases and 6 bases, in that order; junction bases with no gene match: 10. The CDR3 runs to 17 residues. The CDR3: CASRLIGLAGGLNEQFF. CDR3 DNA sequence: TGTGCCAGCAGGCTTATTGGACTAGCGGGAGGACTCAATGAGCAGTTCTTC.

The rearrangement joins TRBV20-1 to TRBJ1-2; D call uncertain. CDR1 DFQATT and CDR2 SNEGSKA come from the germline V gene (reference sequence). CDR3 length: 11 residues. The germline V and J ends were trimmed by 5 bases and 7 bases, with 11 bases remaining between them. Here the CDR3 reads CSAHDRGGYTF. The CDR3 DNA reads as TGCAGTGCTCATGACCGGGGTGGCTACACCTTC.